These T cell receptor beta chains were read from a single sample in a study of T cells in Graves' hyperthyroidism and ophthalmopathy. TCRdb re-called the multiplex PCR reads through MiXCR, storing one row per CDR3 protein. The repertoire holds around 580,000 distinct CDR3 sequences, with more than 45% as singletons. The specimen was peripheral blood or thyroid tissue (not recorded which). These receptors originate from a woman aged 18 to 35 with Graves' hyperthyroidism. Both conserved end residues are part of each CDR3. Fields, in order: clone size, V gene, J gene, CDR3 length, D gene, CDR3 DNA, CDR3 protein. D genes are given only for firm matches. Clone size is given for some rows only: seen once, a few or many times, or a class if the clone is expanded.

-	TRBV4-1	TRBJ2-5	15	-	TGCGCCAGCAGCCATCAGACCAGGGTGGGGGAGACCCAGTACTTC	CASSHQTRVGETQYF
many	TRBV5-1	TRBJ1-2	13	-	TGCGCCAGCAGCTTGGAACAGGGCCATGGCTACACCTTC	CASSLEQGHGYTF
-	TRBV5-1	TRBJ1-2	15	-	TGCGCCAGCAGCTTGGATAACCGGGACATCTATGGCTACACCTTC	CASSLDNRDIYGYTF
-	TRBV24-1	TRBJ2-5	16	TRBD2	TGTGCCACCAGTGAAGGCGACGGGAGGGCCGGCGGGACCCAGTACTTC	CATSEGDGRAGGTQYF
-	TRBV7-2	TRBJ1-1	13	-	TGTGCCAGCAGCTCACCCCGCGGGACTGAAGCTTTCTTT	CASSSPRGTEAFF
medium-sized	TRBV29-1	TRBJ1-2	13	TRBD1	TGCAGCGTTGATTTTGACAGGGCGAACGGCTACACCTTC	CSVDFDRANGYTF
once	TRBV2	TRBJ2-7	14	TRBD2	TGTGCCAGCAGGGTGGGGACTAGCGGGATCGGGGAGTACTTC	CASRVGTSGIGEYF
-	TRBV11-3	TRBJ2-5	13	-	TGTGCCAGCAGCTCCAGAGCGGGAGAGACCCAGTACTTC	CASSSRAGETQYF
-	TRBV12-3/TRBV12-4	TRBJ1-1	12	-	TGCGCCAGCGGTTTTGGGGCCGCTGAAGCTTTCTTT	CASGFGAAEAFF
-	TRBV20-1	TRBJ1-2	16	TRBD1	TGCAGTGCTCCCTCGCCGGGACAGGGGCCCTCTAACGGCTACACCTTC	CSAPSPGQGPSNGYTF
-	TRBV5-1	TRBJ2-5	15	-	TGCGCCAGCAGCTCGGCGTTTGGGGGAACGGAGACCCAGTACTTC	CASSSAFGGTETQYF
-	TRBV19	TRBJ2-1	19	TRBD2	TGTGCCAGTAGCCGGACTAGCGGGAGGCGAATCCAATCCTACAATGAGCAGTTCTTC	CASSRTSGRRIQSYNEQFF
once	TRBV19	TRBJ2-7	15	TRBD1	TGTGCCAGTAGTTATCGGGACAGGGGAACCAACGAGCAGTACTTC	CASSYRDRGTNEQYF
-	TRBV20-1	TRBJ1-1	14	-	TGCAGTGCTGGAAGAGAGGGACTGAACACTGAAGCTTTCTTT	CSAGREGLNTEAFF
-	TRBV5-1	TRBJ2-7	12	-	TGCGCCAGCAGCTTGACCCACAATGAGCAGTACTTC	CASSLTHNEQYF
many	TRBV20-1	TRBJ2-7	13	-	TGCAGTGCTAGGGTCGGGAGTGATAACGAGCAGTACTTC	CSARVGSDNEQYF
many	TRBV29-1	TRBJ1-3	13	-	TGCAGCGTTGGGGCCGTGACAGAAAACACCATATATTTT	CSVGAVTENTIYF
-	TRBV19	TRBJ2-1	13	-	TGTGCCAGTAGTATAGCCAGTTACAATGAGCAGTTCTTC	CASSIASYNEQFF
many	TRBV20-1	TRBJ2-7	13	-	TGCAGTGAAGAGGGCGGCAGCTCCTACGAGCAGTACTTC	CSEEGGSSYEQYF
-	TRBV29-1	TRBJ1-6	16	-	TGCAGCGTTGAAGGGCCAGCGGAGGGTGAGAATTCACCCCTCCACTTT	CSVEGPAEGENSPLHF
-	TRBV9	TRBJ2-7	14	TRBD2	TGTGCCAGCAGCGTAGACAGCGGGGCCTACGAGCAGTACTTC	CASSVDSGAYEQYF
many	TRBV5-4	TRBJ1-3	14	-	TGTGCCAGCAGCTTGACAGAATCTGGAAACACCATATATTTT	CASSLTESGNTIYF
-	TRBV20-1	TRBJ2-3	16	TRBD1	TGCAGTGCTAGAGACCCCCGGACAGGGTTAGCAGATACGCAGTATTTT	CSARDPRTGLADTQYF
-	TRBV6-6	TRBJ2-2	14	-	TGTGCCAGCAGTTCCACAAGGGTCACCGGGGAGCTGCTTTTT	CASSSTRVTGELLF
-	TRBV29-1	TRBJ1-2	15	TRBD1	TGCAGCGTTGACCCACAGGGGGCGGGCGACAATGGCTACACCTTC	CSVDPQGAGDNGYTF
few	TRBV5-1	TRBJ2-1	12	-	TGCGCCAGCAGCTTGGAGGGTCGTGAGCAGTTCTTC	CASSLEGREQFF
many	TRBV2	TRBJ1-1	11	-	TGTGCCAGCAGGGGTGTTCCTGAAGCTTTCTTT	CASRGVPEAFF
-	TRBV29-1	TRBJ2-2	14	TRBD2	TGCAGCTTAGCGGGCAGGGCGGGCACCGGGGAGCTGTTTTTT	CSLAGRAGTGELFF
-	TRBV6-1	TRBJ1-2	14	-	TGTGCCAGCACCGAAGATTTGGGGCCGGAAGGCTACACCTTC	CASTEDLGPEGYTF
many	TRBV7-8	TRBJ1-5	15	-	TGTGCCAGCAGCTCCACCCGGGGGGGTAATCAGCCCCAGCATTTT	CASSSTRGGNQPQHF
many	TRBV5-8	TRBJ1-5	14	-	TGTGCCAGCAGCCAGGGACCGAAAAATCAGCCCCAGCATTTT	CASSQGPKNQPQHF
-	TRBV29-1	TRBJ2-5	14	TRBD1	TGCAGCCCCGGACAGGGGGACTTTCAAGAGACCCAGTACTTC	CSPGQGDFQETQYF
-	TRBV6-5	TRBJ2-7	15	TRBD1	TGTGCCAGCAGTCTTCCACAGGGGGCAGGCTACGAGCAGTACTTC	CASSLPQGAGYEQYF
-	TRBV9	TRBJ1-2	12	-	TGTGCCAGCAGTGTTGGCGGGGATGGCTACACCTTC	CASSVGGDGYTF
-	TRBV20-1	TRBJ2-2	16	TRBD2	TGCAGTGCTAGAGATAAGGGACTAGCGAACACCGGGGAGCTGTTTTTT	CSARDKGLANTGELFF
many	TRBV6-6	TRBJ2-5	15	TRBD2	TGTGCCAGCAGCATGGGACTAGCGGGAGGAGAGACCCAGTACTTC	CASSMGLAGGETQYF
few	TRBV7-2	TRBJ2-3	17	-	TGTGCCAGCTTGCCATCGACTTTACCTGCTAGCACAGATACGCAGTATTTT	CASLPSTLPASTDTQYF
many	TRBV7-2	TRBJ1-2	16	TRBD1	TGTGCCAGCAGCCCCCGACAGGGGGTAATTTACTATGGCTACACCTTC	CASSPRQGVIYYGYTF
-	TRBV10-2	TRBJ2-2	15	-	TGCGCCAGCAGTGAGTCAACAGGGACGTACGGGGAGCTGTTTTTT	CASSESTGTYGELFF
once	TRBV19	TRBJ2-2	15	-	TGTGCCAGTAGGGATCACTGGATGAACACTGGGGAGCTGTTTTTT	CASRDHWMNTGELFF
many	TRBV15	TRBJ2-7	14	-	TGTGCCACCAGCAGAGATCTCGAGGGGAACGAGCAGTACTTC	CATSRDLEGNEQYF
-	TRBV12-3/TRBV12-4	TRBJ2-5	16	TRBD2	TGTGCCAGCAGCACCGGGACTAGCGGGAAACTGCAGACCCAGTACTTC	CASSTGTSGKLQTQYF
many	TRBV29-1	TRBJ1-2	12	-	TGCAGCGTTGTGCGGACTAACTATGGCTACACCTTC	CSVVRTNYGYTF
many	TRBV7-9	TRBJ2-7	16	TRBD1	TGTGCCAGCAGCTCGAAGATACCGGGACAGGGTCCCGAGCAGTACTTC	CASSSKIPGQGPEQYF
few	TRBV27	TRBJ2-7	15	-	TGTGCCAGCAGTATCGCTTCGGACCTCTCTCTGGGGCAGTACTTC	CASSIASDLSLGQYF
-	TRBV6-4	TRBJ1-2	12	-	TGTGCCAGCAGTGAAGAGGCGTATGGCTACACCTTC	CASSEEAYGYTF
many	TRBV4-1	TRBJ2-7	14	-	TGCGCCAGCAGCCAGAGGGGGGGGACCTACGAGCAGTACTTC	CASSQRGGTYEQYF
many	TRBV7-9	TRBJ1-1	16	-	TGTGCCAGCAGCTTAGAAATAGAGGGGGAAAACACTGAAGCTTTCTTT	CASSLEIEGENTEAFF
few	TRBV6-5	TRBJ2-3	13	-	TGTGCCAGCAGGGACCTTAGGAGGGATACGCAGTATTTT	CASRDLRRDTQYF